This record looks at one T cell receptor beta chain sequence and its context. This clonotype was detected ten times or more. The antigen it binds to is not known. No much larger clone is present one base from it, and per-base qualities are unavailable. The record originates from a study of response to subunit inactivated influenza vaccine (dated by TCRdb to the late 2010s). About the study as a whole: To follow how T cells responded to a trivalent subunit inactivated influenza vaccine, the researchers relied on deep quantitative profiling of the T cell receptor repertoire. General findings and caveats noted by the study authors: The authors proposed that each seasonal influenza vaccination may bring in only a limited number of new T cells.

Library prep was done by RT-PCR. The sequencer listed for this sample is Illumina HiSeq 2500. The public reads were quality trimmed at Q25 with fastp and then assembled into clones with MiXCR by TCRdb, keeping productive beta chains. Every entry covers one CDR3 protein and lists the most common genes and DNA from its rows. This sample lists about 160,000 distinct CDR3 sequences; roughly 11% were detected once. Around 12% of the sample lies in the top ten. Inclusive of the bounding cysteine and phenylalanine, the CDR3 is 12 residues long. Just the 36-base CDR3 DNA is kept, in frame starting at base 1. The V end loses 2 bases and the J end loses 9 bases, and a stretch of 8 bases separates them. The germline V gene yields SGHTA for CDR1 and FQGTGA for CDR2. The sample's time point label, decoded: 45 to 50 days after influenza vaccine administration.

This TCR was recovered from a man in his fifties or sixties who received an inactivated influenza vaccine. Donor details come from another sample of the same person, matched by shared clones. The chain uses TRBV7-3 and TRBJ2-1, with the D gene not clear enough to name. Sequencing used non-naive T cells sorted from PBMCs, obtained roughly 45 days after vaccination. The label giving this sample's cell subset or site can be read as: memory T cell fraction. The CDR3 reads CASSLLIGEQFF. The bases are TGTGCCAGCAGCTTATTGATCGGTGAGCAGTTCTTC. Beyond the CDR3, the reference TRBV7-3 and TRBJ2-1 genes provide the residues; the full variable domain reads: GAGVSQTPSNKVTEKGKYVELRCDPISGHTALYWYRQSLGQGPEFLIYFQGTGAADDSGLPNDRFFAVRPEGSVSTLKIQRTERGDSAVYLCASSLLIGEQFFGPGTRLTVL.